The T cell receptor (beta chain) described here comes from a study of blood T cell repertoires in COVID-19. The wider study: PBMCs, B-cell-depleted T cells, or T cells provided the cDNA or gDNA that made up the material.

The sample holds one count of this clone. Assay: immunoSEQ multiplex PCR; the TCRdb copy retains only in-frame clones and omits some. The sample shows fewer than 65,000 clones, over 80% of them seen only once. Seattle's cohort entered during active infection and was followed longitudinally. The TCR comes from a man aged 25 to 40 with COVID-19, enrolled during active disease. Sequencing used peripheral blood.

CDR3 protein: CASSPTGGREKLFF. The CDR3 coding sequence is TGTGCCAGCTCCCCGACAGGGGGCAGGGAAAAACTGTTTTTT. The chain has TRBV18 and TRBJ1-4; the match to TRBD1 covers 10 bases. The CDR3 is made up of 14 amino acids. Losses at the gene ends were 6 bases for V and 8 bases for J; bases not matched to a gene: 6. Germline CDR1 reads KGHSH; CDR2 reads LQKENI.